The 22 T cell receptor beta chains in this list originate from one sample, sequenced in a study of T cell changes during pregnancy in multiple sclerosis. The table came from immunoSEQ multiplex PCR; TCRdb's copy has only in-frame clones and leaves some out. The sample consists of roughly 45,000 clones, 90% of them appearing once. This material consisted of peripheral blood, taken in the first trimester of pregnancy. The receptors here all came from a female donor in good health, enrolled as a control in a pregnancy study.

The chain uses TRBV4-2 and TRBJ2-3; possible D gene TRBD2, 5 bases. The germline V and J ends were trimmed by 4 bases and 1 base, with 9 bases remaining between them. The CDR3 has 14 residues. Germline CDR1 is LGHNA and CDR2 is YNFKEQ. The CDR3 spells CASSPNGGTDTQYF. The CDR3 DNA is TGTGCCAGCAGCCCTAACGGGGGCACAGATACGCAGTATTTT.

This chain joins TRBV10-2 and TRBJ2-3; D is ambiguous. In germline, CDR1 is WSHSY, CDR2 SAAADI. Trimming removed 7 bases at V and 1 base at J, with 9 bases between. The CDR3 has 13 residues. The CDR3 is CASKLSRTDTQYF. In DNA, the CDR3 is TGCGCCAGCAAGCTTAGCCGCACAGATACGCAGTATTTT.

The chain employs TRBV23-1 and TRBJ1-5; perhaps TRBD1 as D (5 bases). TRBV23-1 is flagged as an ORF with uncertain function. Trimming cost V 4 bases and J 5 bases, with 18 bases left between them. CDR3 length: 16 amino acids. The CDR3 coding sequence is TGCGCCAGCAGTCCCCCCAGGGATGGCGCCGATCAGCCCCAGCATTTT. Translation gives CASSPPRDGADQPQHF.

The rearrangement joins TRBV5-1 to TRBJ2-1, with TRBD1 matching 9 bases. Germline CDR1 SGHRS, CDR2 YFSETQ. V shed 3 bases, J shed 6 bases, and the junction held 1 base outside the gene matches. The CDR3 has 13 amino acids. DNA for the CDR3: TGCGCCAGCAGCTGGGACAGGGTCAATGAGCAGTTCTTC. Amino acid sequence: CASSWDRVNEQFF.

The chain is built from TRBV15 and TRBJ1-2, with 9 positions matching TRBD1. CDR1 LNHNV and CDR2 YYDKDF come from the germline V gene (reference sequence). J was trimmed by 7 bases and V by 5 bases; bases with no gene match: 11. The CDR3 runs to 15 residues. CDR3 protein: CATSAQDRGGFGYTF. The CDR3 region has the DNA TGTGCCACCAGCGCCCAGGACAGGGGAGGTTTTGGCTACACCTTC.

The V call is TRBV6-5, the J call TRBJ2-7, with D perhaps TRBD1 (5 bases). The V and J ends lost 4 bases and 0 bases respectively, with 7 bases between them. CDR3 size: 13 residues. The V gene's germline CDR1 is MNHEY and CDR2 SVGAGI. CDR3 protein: CASSLQVSYEQYF. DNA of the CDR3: TGTGCCAGCAGTTTACAGGTCTCCTACGAGCAGTACTTC.

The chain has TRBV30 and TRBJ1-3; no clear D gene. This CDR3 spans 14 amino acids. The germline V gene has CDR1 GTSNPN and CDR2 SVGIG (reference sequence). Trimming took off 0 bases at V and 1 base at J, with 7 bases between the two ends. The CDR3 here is CAWSVSVSGNTIYF. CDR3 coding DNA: TGTGCCTGGAGTGTTTCGGTTTCTGGAAACACCATATATTTT.

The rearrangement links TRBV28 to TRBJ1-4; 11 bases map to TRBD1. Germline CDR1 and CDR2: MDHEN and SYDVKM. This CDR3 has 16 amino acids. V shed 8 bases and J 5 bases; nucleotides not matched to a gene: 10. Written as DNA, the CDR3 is TGTGCCAGCCTAAATTTAAGGGACAGGGGGAATGAAAAACTGTTTTTT. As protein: CASLNLRDRGNEKLFF.

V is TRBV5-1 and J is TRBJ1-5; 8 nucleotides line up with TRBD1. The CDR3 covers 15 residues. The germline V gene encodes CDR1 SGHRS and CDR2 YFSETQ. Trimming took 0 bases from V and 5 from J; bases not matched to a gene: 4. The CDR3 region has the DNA TGCGCCAGCAGCTTGGAACCAGGGGGCGATCAGCCCCAGCATTTT. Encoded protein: CASSLEPGGDQPQHF.

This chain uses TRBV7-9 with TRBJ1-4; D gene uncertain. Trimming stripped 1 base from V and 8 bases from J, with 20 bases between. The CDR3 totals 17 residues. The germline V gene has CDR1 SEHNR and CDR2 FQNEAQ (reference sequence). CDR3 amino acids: CASSLVGASDGGEKLFF. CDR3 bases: TGTGCCAGCAGCTTAGTGGGCGCGTCCGACGGCGGGGAAAAACTGTTTTTT.

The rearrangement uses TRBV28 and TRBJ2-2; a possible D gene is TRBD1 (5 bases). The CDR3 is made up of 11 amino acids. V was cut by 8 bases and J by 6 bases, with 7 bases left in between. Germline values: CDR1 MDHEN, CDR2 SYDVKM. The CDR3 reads CASGAAGELFF. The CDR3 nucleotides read TGTGCCAGCGGGGCTGCCGGGGAGCTGTTTTTT.

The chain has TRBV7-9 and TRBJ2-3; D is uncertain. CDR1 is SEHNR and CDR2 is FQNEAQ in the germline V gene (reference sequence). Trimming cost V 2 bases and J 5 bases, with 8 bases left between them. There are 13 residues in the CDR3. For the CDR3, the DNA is TGTGCCAGCAGCTTAATGTCCGGAGATACGCAGTATTTT. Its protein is CASSLMSGDTQYF.

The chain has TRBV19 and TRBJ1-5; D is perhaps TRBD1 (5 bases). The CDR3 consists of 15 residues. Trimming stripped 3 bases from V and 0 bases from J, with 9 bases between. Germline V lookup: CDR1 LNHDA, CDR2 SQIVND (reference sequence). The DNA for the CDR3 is TGTGCCAGTAGTATTCAGGGTATTAGCAATCAGCCCCAGCATTTT. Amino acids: CASSIQGISNQPQHF.

The CDR3 loop is CASSRQQETQYF. The CDR3 region has the DNA TGTGCCAGCAGCCGACAGCAAGAGACCCAGTACTTC. The V gene is TRBV5-4, the J gene TRBJ2-5, with a tentative D call TRBD1 (5 bases). V was shortened by 4 bases and J by 2 bases, with 6 bases between the two germline ends. The germline V gene encodes CDR1 SGHNT and CDR2 YYREEE (reference sequence). The CDR3 contains 12 residues.

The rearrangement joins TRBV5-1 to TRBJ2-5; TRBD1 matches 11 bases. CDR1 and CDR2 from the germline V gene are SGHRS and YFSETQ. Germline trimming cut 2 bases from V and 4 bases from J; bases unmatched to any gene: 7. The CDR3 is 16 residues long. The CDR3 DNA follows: TGCGCCAGCAGCTTCCCCCCGGGACAGGGGGGAGAGACCCAGTACTTC. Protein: CASSFPPGQGGETQYF.

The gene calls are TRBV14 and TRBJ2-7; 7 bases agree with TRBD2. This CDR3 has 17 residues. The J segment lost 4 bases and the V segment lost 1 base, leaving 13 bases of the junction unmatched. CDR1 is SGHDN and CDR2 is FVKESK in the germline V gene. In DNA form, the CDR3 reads TGTGCCAGCAGCCAAGCGTTTGGGGAGCGGGGAGGATACGAGCAGTACTTC. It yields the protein CASSQAFGERGGYEQYF.

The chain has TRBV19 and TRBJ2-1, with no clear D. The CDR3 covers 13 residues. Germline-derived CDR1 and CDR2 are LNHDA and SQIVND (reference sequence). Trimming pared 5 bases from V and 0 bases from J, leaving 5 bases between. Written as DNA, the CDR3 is TGTGCCAGTAGTGCGAGCTCCTACAATGAGCAGTTCTTC. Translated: CASSASSYNEQFF.

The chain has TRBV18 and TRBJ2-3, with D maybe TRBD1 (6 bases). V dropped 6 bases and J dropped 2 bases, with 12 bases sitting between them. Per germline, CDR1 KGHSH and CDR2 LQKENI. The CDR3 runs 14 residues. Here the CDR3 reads CASSQGQTTDTQYF. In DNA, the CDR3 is TGTGCCAGCTCCCAAGGACAGACCACAGATACGCAGTATTTT.

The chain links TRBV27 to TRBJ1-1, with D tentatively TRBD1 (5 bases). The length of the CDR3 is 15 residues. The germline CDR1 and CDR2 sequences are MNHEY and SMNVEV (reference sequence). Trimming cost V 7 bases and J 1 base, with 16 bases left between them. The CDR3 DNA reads TGTGCCAGCACTCCCTGGGGGGTAGGGAACACTGAAGCTTTCTTT. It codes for CASTPWGVGNTEAFF.

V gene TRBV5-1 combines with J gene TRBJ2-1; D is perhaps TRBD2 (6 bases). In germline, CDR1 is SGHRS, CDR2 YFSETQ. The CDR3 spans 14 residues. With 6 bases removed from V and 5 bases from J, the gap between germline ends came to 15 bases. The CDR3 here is CASIPNAGHNEQFF. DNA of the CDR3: TGCGCCAGCATCCCTAATGCGGGGCACAATGAGCAGTTCTTC. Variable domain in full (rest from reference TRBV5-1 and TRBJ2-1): KAGVTQTPRYLIKTRGQQVTLSCSPISGHRSVSWYQQTPGQGLQFLFEYFSETQRNKGNFPGRFSGRQFSNSRSEMNVSTLELGDSALYLCASIPNAGHNEQFFGPGTRLTVL.

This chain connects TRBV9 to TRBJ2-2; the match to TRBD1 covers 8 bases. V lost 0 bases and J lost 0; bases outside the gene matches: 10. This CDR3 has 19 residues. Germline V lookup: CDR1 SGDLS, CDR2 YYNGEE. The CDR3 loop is CASSVEGTGRQSNTGELFF. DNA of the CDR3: TGTGCCAGCAGCGTAGAAGGGACAGGTCGGCAGTCGAACACCGGGGAGCTGTTTTTT.

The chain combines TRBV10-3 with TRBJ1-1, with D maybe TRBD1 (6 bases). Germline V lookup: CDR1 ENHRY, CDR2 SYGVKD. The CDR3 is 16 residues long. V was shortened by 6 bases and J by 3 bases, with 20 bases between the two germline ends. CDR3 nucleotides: TGTGCCATCAGGAAACAGGGAAATATGATAGACACTGAAGCTTTCTTT. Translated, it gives CAIRKQGNMIDTEAFF.